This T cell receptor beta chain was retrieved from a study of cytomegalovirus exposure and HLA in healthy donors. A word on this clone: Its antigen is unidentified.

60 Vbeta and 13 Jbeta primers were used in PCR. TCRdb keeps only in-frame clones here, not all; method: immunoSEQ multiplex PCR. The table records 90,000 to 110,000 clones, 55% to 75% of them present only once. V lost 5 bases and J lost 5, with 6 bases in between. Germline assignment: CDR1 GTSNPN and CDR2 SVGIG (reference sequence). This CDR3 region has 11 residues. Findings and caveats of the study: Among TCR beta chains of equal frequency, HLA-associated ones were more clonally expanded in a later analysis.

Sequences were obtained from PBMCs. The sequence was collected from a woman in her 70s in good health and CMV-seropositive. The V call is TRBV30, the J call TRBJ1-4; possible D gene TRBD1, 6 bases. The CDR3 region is CAWGQNEKLFF. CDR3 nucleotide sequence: TGTGCCTGGGGACAGAATGAAAAACTGTTTTTT.